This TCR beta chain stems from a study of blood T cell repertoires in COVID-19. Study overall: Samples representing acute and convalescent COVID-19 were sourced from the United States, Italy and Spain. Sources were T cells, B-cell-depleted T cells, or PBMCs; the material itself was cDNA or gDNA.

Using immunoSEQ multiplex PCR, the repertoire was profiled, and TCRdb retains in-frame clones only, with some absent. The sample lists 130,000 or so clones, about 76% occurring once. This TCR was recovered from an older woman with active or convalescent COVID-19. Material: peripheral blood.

The CDR3 nucleotides read TGTGCCAGCAGCCTAGCGGGAGGGGAGACCCAGTACTTC. Translation gives CASSLAGGETQYF. The chain recombines TRBV7-3 with TRBJ2-5; 12 bases agree with TRBD2. This CDR3 is 13 amino acids long. V lost 5 bases to trimming and J lost 5 bases; unmatched junction nucleotides: 0. Germline V gives CDR1 SGHTA, CDR2 FQGTGA.